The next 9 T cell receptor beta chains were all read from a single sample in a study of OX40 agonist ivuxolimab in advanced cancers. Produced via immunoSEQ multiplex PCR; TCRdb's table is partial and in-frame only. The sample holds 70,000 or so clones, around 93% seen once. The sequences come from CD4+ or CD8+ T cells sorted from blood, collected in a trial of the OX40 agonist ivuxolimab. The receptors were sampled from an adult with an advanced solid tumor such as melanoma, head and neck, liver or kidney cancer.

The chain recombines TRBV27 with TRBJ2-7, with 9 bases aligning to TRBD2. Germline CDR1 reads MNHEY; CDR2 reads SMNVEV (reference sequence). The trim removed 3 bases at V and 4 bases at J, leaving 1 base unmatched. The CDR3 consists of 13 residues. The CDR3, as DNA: TGTGCCAGCAGTTTTGCGGGAGGGTACGAGCAGTACTTC. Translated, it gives CASSFAGGYEQYF.

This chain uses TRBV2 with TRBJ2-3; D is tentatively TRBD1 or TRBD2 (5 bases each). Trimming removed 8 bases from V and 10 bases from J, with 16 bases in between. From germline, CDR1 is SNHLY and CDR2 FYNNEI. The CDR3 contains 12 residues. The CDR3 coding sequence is TGTGCCAGCCTTTTCGGGGCGCCAGCGCAGTATTTT. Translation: CASLFGAPAQYF.

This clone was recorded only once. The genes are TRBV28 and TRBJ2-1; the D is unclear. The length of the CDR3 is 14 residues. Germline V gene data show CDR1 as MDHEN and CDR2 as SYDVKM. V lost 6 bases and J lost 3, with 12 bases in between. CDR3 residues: CASRSLSNYNEQFF. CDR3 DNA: TGTGCCAGCAGATCGTTGTCTAACTACAATGAGCAGTTCTTC.

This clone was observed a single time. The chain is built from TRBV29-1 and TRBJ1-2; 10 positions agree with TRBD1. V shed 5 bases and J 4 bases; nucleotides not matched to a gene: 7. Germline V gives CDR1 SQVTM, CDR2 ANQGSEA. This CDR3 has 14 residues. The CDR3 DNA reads TGCAGCGTTACCGGGACAGGGGCTCCCTATGGCTACACCTTC. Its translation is CSVTGTGAPYGYTF.

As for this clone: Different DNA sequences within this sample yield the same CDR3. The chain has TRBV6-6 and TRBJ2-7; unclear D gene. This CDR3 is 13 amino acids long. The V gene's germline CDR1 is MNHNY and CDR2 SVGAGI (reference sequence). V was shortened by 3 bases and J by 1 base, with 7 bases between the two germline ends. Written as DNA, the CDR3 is TGTGCCAGCAGTTATTCAGTATCCTACGAGCAGTACTTC. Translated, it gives CASSYSVSYEQYF.

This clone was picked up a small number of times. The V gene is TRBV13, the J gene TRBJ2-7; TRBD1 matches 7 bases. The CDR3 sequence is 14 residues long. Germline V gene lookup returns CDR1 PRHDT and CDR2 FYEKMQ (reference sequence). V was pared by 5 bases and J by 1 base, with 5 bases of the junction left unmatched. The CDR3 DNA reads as TGTGCCAGCAGCCCACGGGACAGTTCCTACGAGCAGTACTTC. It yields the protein CASSPRDSSYEQYF.

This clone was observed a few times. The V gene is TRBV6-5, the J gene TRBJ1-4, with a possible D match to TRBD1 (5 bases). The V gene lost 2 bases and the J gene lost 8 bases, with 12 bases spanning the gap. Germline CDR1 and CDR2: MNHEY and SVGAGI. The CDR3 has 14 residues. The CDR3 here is CASSYGGKGEKLFF. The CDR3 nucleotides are TGTGCCAGCAGTTACGGGGGGAAGGGCGAAAAACTGTTTTTT.

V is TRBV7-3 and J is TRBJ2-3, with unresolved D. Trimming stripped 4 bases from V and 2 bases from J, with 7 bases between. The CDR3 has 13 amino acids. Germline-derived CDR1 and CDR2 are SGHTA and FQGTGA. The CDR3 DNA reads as TGTGCCAGCAGCTCTCCTCCCACAGATACGCAGTATTTT. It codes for CASSSPPTDTQYF.

The CDR3 sequence is CASNPGHRGYNEQFF. The CDR3 region has the DNA TGTGCCAGCAACCCCGGTCACAGGGGATACAATGAGCAGTTCTTC. The rearrangement joins TRBV5-6 to TRBJ2-1, with 7 bases matching TRBD1. There are 15 residues in the CDR3. CDR1 is SGHDT and CDR2 is YYEEEE in the germline V gene. V trimming: 6 bases; J trimming: 4 bases; junction bases outside the gene matches: 10.